Listed here are 21 T cell receptor beta chains from one sample, sequenced in a study of blood T cell repertoires in COVID-19. Some clones are missing from TCRdb's copy, which holds only in-frame ones; the method was immunoSEQ multiplex PCR. The sample records approximately 210,000 clones, 70% to 90% being singletons. The sample consisted of peripheral blood. The receptors originated from a human donor in a cohort sampled during active COVID-19.

This clone has a handful of counts. The chain has TRBV7-9 and TRBJ1-4, with TRBD1 matching over 10 bases. V lost 5 bases and J lost 8; bases outside the gene matches: 5. In germline, CDR1 is SEHNR, CDR2 FQNEAQ (reference sequence). CDR3 length: 14 residues. CDR3 DNA sequence: TGTGCCAGCAGCCTAGGGACAGGGGCGGAAAAACTGTTTTTT. It yields the protein CASSLGTGAEKLFF.

This rearrangement joins TRBV5-1 to TRBJ2-7; TRBD2 aligns across 11 bases. Losses at the gene ends were 2 bases for V and 3 bases for J; bases not matched to a gene: 10. The CDR3 is 17 amino acids. Per the germline V gene, CDR1 is SGHRS and CDR2 is YFSETQ. The CDR3: CASSLGTSGSYDYEQYF. The CDR3 coding sequence is TGCGCCAGCAGCTTAGGGACTAGCGGTAGTTATGACTACGAGCAGTACTTC.

For this clone: Other DNA sequences in the sample encode the same CDR3. The V gene is TRBV12-3 or TRBV12-4, the J gene TRBJ2-3, with D perhaps TRBD1 (5 bases). V lost 2 bases to trimming and J lost 6 bases, with 9 bases between them. This CDR3 is 13 amino acids long. The CDR3 reads CASSLLGADTQYF. The DNA for the CDR3 is TGTGCCAGCAGTTTACTAGGGGCCGATACGCAGTATTTT.

The rearrangement uses TRBV6-5 and TRBJ2-2; 11 bases are shared with TRBD1. Germline CDR1 MNHEY, CDR2 SVGAGI. J gave up 6 bases and V 6 bases, and 6 bases lay outside the gene matches. The CDR3 loop spans 15 amino acids. CDR3 protein: CASRTGTGGPGELFF. CDR3 nucleotide sequence: TGTGCCAGCAGAACCGGGACAGGGGGTCCCGGGGAGCTGTTTTTT.

The chain has TRBV7-9 and TRBJ2-7; 8 bases fit TRBD2. V was pared by 5 bases and J by 4 bases, with 10 bases of the junction left unmatched. There are 15 residues in the CDR3. From germline, CDR1 is SEHNR and CDR2 FQNEAQ (reference sequence). This CDR3 is CASSLESGGEYEQYF. The CDR3 DNA sequence: TGTGCCAGCAGCCTCGAGTCCGGGGGGGAGTACGAGCAGTACTTC.

The chain links TRBV5-4 to TRBJ2-7; 7 nucleotides line up with TRBD2. This CDR3 contains 16 residues. V trimming: 1 base; J trimming: 2 bases; junction bases outside the gene matches: 9. Germline CDR1 is SGHNT and CDR2 is YYREEE (reference sequence). CDR3 in amino acids: CASSLSRGAGTYEQYF. The CDR3, as DNA: TGTGCCAGCAGCTTGTCCCGGGGAGCGGGAACCTACGAGCAGTACTTC. The whole variable domain, remainder taken from reference TRBV5-4 and TRBJ2-7, is ETGVTQSPTHLIKTRGQQVTLRCSSQSGHNTVSWYQQALGQGPQFIFQYYREEENGRGNFPPRFSGLQFPNYSSELNVNALELDDSALYLCASSLSRGAGTYEQYFGPGTRLTVT.

The gene calls are TRBV19 and TRBJ2-3, with D possibly matching TRBD1 (5 bases). CDR3 size: 15 residues. Germline V gives CDR1 LNHDA, CDR2 SQIVND (reference sequence). The V gene lost 6 bases and the J gene lost 0 bases, with 13 bases spanning the gap. The CDR3 DNA reads TGTGCCAGTAGAAGTCCAGGGATTAGCACAGATACGCAGTATTTT. This gives the protein CASRSPGISTDTQYF.

The chain joins TRBV7-2 to TRBJ2-3; TRBD2 might be the D (5 bases). Looked up from germline, CDR1 is SGHTA and CDR2 is FQGNSA. Trimming removed 1 base from V and 4 bases from J, with 15 bases in between. This CDR3 has 16 amino acids. The CDR3 DNA is TGTGCCAGCAGCTTAGGGTTGAGGGCAGCCCCAGATACGCAGTATTTT. It translates to CASSLGLRAAPDTQYF.

The gene calls are TRBV12-5 and TRBJ2-1, with a tentative D call TRBD1 (6 bases). V was pared by 6 bases and J by 14 bases, with 14 bases between. Germline-derived CDR1 and CDR2 are LGHNT and FRNRAP. The CDR3 extends over 11 amino acids. This CDR3 reads CASGYDRPEFF. The CDR3 DNA sequence: TGTGCTAGTGGCTACGACAGGCCAGAGTTCTTC.

This clone was observed a single time. The chain links TRBV30 to TRBJ1-2, with TRBD1 matching over 8 bases. Germline-derived CDR1 and CDR2 are GTSNPN and SVGIG (reference sequence). This CDR3 spans 15 amino acids. Trimming took 4 bases from V and 4 from J; bases not matched to a gene: 11. Here the CDR3 reads CAWTSLDRDTYGYTF. Here the CDR3 DNA reads TGTGCCTGGACCTCCTTGGACAGGGACACCTATGGCTACACCTTC.

This clone was recorded only once. This chain joins TRBV19 and TRBJ2-7, with 8 bases fitting TRBD1. CDR1 is LNHDA, CDR2 SQIVND, per germline (reference sequence). After removal of 4 bases from V and 4 bases from J, the junction contained 3 bases not matched to a gene. The CDR3 contains 13 residues. The CDR3 region is CASSTGGGYEQYF. The DNA for the CDR3 is TGTGCCAGTAGTACAGGGGGCGGGTACGAGCAGTACTTC. The full variable domain, with the rest looked up from reference TRBV19 and TRBJ2-7, is DGGITQSPKYLFRKEGQNVTLSCEQNLNHDAMYWYRQDPGQGLRLIYYSQIVNDFQKGDIAEGYSVSREKKESFPLTVTSAQKNPTAFYLCASSTGGGYEQYFGPGTRLTVT.

The chain carries TRBV3-1 (or the pseudogene TRBV3-2) and TRBJ2-7; 16 bases line up with TRBD2. CDR3 size: 18 residues. CDR1 and CDR2 (germline): LGHDT, YNNKEL (reference sequence). The junction had 10 bases not matched to a gene; V was cut back by 4 bases and J by 4 bases. The CDR3: CASSLGTSGGAFPYEQYF. CDR3 DNA sequence: TGTGCCAGCAGCCTCGGGACTAGCGGGGGGGCCTTCCCTTACGAGCAGTACTTC.

This clone has a handful of counts. This chain joins TRBV9 and TRBJ2-1, with 7 bases matching TRBD1. CDR1 and CDR2 (germline): SGDLS, YYNGEE. With V trimmed by 0 bases and J by 4 bases, 10 bases remained unmatched. The CDR3 has 17 residues. The CDR3 DNA follows: TGTGCCAGCAGCGTAGCCCCGACAGGGAAGAGATACAATGAGCAGTTCTTC. Translating it yields CASSVAPTGKRYNEQFF.

In DNA, the CDR3 is TGTGCCAGCAGTTCACTAGCGGGGTTCGGGGAGCTGTTTTTT. Its translation: CASSSLAGFGELFF. The chain uses TRBV25-1 and TRBJ2-2; 10 nucleotides agree with TRBD2. Germline assignment: CDR1 MGHDK and CDR2 SYGVNS. The V and J ends lost 5 bases and 7 bases, in that order; junction bases with no gene match: 4. The CDR3 covers 14 residues.

The chain has TRBV9 and TRBJ2-5, with TRBD2 identical over 7 bases. Germline V gene sequence: CDR1 SGDLS, CDR2 YYNGEE. The CDR3 length is 17 residues. The junction had 12 bases not matched to a gene; V was cut back by 3 bases and J by 1 base. In nucleotides, the CDR3 is TGTGCCAGCAGCGGCCACCAGCGTAGCGGGCCCCAAGAGACCCAGTACTTC. This codes for CASSGHQRSGPQETQYF.

The chain couples TRBV21-1 to TRBJ2-7; the D segment call TRBD2 is taken from the table without a DNA check. TRBV21-1 constitutes a pseudogene. This CDR3 has 13 amino acids. CDR3 in amino acids: CASQLGSSYEQYF. Here the CDR3 DNA reads TGTGCCAGCCAGCTAGGGAGCTCCTACGAGCAGTACTTC.

CDR3 coding DNA: TGTGCCAGTGGGACAGGCAATGTCGGAAAGCATTTT. Protein product: CASGTGNVGKHF. The chain recombines TRBV2 with TRBJ1-5; 8 nucleotides line up with TRBD1. The ends lost 9 bases at V and 14 bases at J; junction bases unmatched: 12. The CDR3 contains 12 residues. CDR1 is SNHLY, CDR2 FYNNEI, per germline.

The chain combines TRBV7-2 with TRBJ1-4; D remains unclear. With 5 bases removed from V and 2 bases from J, the gap between germline ends came to 12 bases. From germline, CDR1 is SGHTA and CDR2 FQGNSA. The CDR3 loop spans 15 amino acids. Here the CDR3 DNA reads TGTGCCAGCAGCGGAGGTCAGGTGACTAATGAAAAACTGTTTTTT. Its protein is CASSGGQVTNEKLFF.

As to this clone: The same CDR3 can be traced to other DNA sequences in this sample. The chain joins TRBV9 to TRBJ2-1; no clear D. CDR1 is SGDLS, CDR2 YYNGEE, per germline. Trimming pared 1 base from V and 4 bases from J, leaving 12 bases between. This CDR3 comprises 15 residues. The CDR3 bases are TGTGCCAGCAGCGTAAGTGGAACGGGTTACAATGAGCAGTTCTTC. Its protein is CASSVSGTGYNEQFF.

The chain couples TRBV7-9 to TRBJ2-7; TRBD1 matches at 7 bases. The CDR3 runs 13 residues. The V and J ends lost 5 bases and 3 bases, in that order; junction bases with no gene match: 4. The germline gives CDR1 SEHNR, CDR2 FQNEAQ (reference sequence). CDR3 sequence: CASSPTGSYEQYF. CDR3 in DNA: TGTGCCAGCAGCCCGACAGGGAGCTACGAGCAGTACTTC.

This chain links TRBV7-9 with TRBJ1-6; TRBD1 matches 7 bases. Germline V gene data show CDR1 as SEHNR and CDR2 as FQNEAQ (reference sequence). V dropped 4 bases and J dropped 4; count of bases not matched to a gene: 7. This CDR3 spans 16 amino acids. The CDR3 DNA is TGTGCCAGCAGCTCCCCTACAGGGGATTATAATTCACCCCTCCACTTT. Translation: CASSSPTGDYNSPLHF.